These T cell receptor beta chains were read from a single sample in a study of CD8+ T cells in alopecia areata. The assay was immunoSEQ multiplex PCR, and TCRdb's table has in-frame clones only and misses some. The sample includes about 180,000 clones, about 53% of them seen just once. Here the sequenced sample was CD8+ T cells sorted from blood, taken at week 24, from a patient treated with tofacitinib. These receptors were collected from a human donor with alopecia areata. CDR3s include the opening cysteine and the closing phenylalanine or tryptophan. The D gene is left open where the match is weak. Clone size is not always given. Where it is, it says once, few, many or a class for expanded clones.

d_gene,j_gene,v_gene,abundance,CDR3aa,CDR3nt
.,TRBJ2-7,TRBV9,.,CASSAPDLPYEQYF,TGTGCCAGCAGCGCCCCGGACTTACCCTACGAGCAGTACTTC
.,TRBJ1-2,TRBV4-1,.,CASSQSLEHGYTF,TGCGCCAGCAGCCAAAGCCTCGAGCATGGCTACACCTTC
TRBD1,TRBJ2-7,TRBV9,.,CASSVEGQAYEQYF,TGTGCCAGCAGCGTAGAAGGACAGGCCTACGAGCAGTACTTC
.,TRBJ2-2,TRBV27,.,CASSLLPGPGELFF,TGTGCCAGCAGTCTCCTCCCCGGGCCCGGGGAGCTGTTTTTT
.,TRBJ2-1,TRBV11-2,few,CASSLPGLEQFF,TGTGCCAGCAGCCTCCCCGGACTAGAGCAGTTCTTC
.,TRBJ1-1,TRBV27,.,CASSLSSGGNTEAFF,TGTGCCAGCAGTTTATCTTCGGGGGGAAACACTGAAGCTTTCTTT
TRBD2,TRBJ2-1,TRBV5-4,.,CASSLKPLGTSRNEQFF,TGTGCCAGCAGCCTAAAACCATTGGGGACTAGCCGCAATGAGCAGTTCTTC
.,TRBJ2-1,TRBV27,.,CASSLTASSYNEQFF,TGTGCCAGCAGTTTAACAGCCAGCTCCTACAATGAGCAGTTCTTC
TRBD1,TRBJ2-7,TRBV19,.,CASSIYGDRDEQYF,TGTGCCAGTAGTATTTATGGGGACAGGGACGAGCAGTACTTC
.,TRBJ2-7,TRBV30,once,CAWSVGKNYEQYF,TGTGCCTGGAGTGTAGGAAAGAACTACGAGCAGTACTTC
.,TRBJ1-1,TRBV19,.,CASSEWAWRNTEAFF,TGTGCCAGTAGTGAATGGGCCTGGCGGAACACTGAAGCTTTCTTT
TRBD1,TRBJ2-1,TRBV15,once,CATYDTIDRGRGNEQFF,TGTGCCACCTACGACACGATTGACAGGGGGCGCGGGAATGAGCAGTTCTTC
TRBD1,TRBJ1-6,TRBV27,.,CASSLTGDSPLHF,TGTGCCAGCAGTTTAACAGGGGATTCACCCCTCCACTTT
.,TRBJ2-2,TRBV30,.,CAWSVLGTGELFF,TGTGCCTGGAGTGTTCTAGGGACCGGGGAGCTGTTTTTT
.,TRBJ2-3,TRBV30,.,CAWSPTGSGDTQYF,TGTGCCTGGAGCCCTACAGGTAGTGGGGATACGCAGTATTTC
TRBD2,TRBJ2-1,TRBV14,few,CASSQASAGGNNEQFF,TGTGCCAGCAGCCAAGCTTCGGCGGGGGGCAACAATGAGCAGTTCTTC
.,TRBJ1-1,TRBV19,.,CASTMGNTEAFF,TGTGCCAGTACCATGGGGAACACTGAAGCTTTCTTT
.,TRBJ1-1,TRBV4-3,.,CASSQDAGYTEAFF,TGCGCCAGCAGCCAAGATGCGGGATACACTGAAGCTTTCTTT
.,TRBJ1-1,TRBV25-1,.,CASRLGNTEAFF,TGTGCCAGCAGACTAGGGAACACTGAAGCTTTCTTT
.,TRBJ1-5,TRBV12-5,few,CASVSGGAGQPQHF,TGTGCTAGTGTTTCGGGGGGCGCGGGACAGCCCCAGCATTTT
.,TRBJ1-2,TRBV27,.,CASTPQQATVMNYGYTF,TGTGCCAGCACACCACAACAGGCCACCGTAATGAACTATGGCTACACCTTC
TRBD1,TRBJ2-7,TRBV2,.,CASSEGGTGTYEQYF,TGTGCCAGCAGTGAAGGGGGGACAGGCACCTACGAGCAGTACTTC
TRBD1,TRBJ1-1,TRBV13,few,CASSLAAGGWAEAFF,TGTGCCAGCAGCTTAGCGGCAGGGGGATGGGCTGAAGCTTTCTTT
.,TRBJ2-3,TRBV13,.,CASSPRGGAGTDTQYF,TGTGCCAGCAGCCCCCGTGGGGGGGCTGGCACAGATACGCAGTATTTT
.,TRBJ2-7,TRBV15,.,CATSRFRGDEQYF,TGTGCCACCAGCAGGTTCAGGGGCGACGAGCAGTACTTC
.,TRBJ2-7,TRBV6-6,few,CASTPGTVSYEQYF,TGTGCCAGCACTCCCGGGACGGTCTCCTACGAGCAGTACTTC
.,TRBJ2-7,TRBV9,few,CASSVAQASYEQYF,TGTGCCAGCAGCGTAGCGCAGGCGTCCTACGAGCAGTACTTC
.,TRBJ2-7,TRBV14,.,CASSQEDPPPEQYF,TGTGCCAGCAGCCAAGAAGACCCGCCCCCCGAGCAGTACTTC
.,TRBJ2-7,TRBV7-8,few,CASSSLEESYEQYF,TGTGCCAGCAGCTCATTAGAAGAATCCTACGAGCAGTACTTC
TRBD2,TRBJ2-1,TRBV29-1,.,CSVGASGANGQFF,TGCAGCGTTGGGGCTAGCGGGGCGAACGGGCAGTTCTTC
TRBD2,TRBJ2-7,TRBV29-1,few,CSVEAGGRGEQYF,TGCAGCGTTGAAGCGGGGGGGCGAGGCGAGCAGTACTTC
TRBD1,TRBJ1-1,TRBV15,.,CATSGMGQGAFF,TGTGCCACCAGCGGAATGGGACAGGGGGCTTTCTTT
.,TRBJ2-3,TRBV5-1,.,CASSPWDINTDTQYF,TGCGCCAGCAGCCCCTGGGACATCAACACAGATACGCAGTATTTT
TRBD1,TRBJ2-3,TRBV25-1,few,CASSYPGQGRADTQYF,TGTGCCAGCAGTTATCCGGGACAGGGGAGGGCAGATACGCAGTATTTT
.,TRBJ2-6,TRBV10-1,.,CASSGTGANVLTF,TGCGCCAGCAGCGGGACTGGGGCCAACGTCCTGACTTTC